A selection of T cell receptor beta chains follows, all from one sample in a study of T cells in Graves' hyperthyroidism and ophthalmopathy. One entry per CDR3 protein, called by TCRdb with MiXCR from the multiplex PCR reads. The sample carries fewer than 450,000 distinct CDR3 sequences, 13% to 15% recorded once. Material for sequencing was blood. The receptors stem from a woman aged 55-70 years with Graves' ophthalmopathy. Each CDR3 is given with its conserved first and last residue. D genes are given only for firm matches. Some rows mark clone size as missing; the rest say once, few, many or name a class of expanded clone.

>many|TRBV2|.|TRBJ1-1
CASMRGDHTEAFF
TGTGCCAGCATGAGGGGGGATCACACTGAAGCTTTCTTT
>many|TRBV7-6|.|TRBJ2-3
CASSQRDLLGTDTQYF
TGTGCCAGCAGCCAACGGGACCTCTTAGGCACAGATACGCAGTATTTT
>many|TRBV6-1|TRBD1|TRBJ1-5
CASSPLKGTGIINQPQHF
TGTGCCAGCAGCCCATTAAAAGGGACAGGGATCATCAATCAGCCCCAGCATTTT
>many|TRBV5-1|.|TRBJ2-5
CASSSSRGYQETQYF
TGCGCCAGCAGCTCGAGCAGGGGATACCAAGAGACCCAGTACTTC
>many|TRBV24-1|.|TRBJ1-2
CATSGRGPRDYGYTF
TGTGCCACCAGTGGGCGGGGACCCCGGGACTATGGCTACACCTTC
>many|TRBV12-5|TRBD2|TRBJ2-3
CASGLHGRLTDTQYF
TGTGCTAGTGGTTTGCACGGGAGGCTTACAGATACGCAGTATTTT
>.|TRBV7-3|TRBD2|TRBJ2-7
CASSPDFGGSPYEQYF
TGCGCCAGCAGCCCTGACTTTGGCGGGAGTCCGTACGAGCAGTACTTC
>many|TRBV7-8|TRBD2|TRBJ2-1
CASSDRSGRAYNEQFF
TGTGCCAGCAGCGACCGAAGCGGGAGGGCGTACAATGAGCAGTTCTTC
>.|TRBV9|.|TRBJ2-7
CASSVGTSTYEQYF
TGTGCCAGCAGCGTAGGAACGTCAACCTACGAGCAGTACTTC
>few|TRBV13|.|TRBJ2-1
CASSPTRNNEQFF
TGTGCCAGCAGCCCGACTAGAAACAATGAGCAGTTCTTC
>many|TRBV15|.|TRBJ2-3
CATSREAGPPDTQYF
TGTGCCACCAGCAGAGAGGCAGGGCCCCCAGATACGCAGTATTTT
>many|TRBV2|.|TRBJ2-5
CASTGGGGRQTQYF
TGTGCCAGCACCGGAGGCGGGGGCAGGCAGACCCAGTACTTC
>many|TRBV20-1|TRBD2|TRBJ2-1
CSARLAGAYNEQFF
TGCAGTGCTAGACTAGCGGGGGCCTACAATGAGCAGTTCTTC
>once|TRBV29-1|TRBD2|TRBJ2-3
CSVEGLAGPDTQYF
TGCAGCGTTGAGGGACTAGCGGGACCAGATACGCAGTATTTT
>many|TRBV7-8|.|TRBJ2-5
CASSSGSGQETQYF
TGTGCCAGCAGCTCCGGTAGCGGCCAAGAGACCCAGTACTTC
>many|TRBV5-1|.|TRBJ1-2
CASSLEGADYGYTF
TGCGCCAGCAGCTTGGAAGGGGCAGACTATGGCTACACCTTC
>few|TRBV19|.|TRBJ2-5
CASSKNWGETQYF
TGTGCCAGTAGTAAAAATTGGGGAGAGACCCAGTACTTC
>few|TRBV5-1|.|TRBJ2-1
CASSPVAGVNEQFF
TGCGCCAGCAGCCCGGTCGCAGGGGTAAATGAGCAGTTCTTC
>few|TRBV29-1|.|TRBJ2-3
CSVEKGLDTQYF
TGCAGCGTTGAAAAGGGCCTGGATACGCAGTATTTT
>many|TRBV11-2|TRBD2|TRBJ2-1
CASSFRGLAGLRSNEQFF
TGTGCCAGCAGCTTCCGGGGACTAGCGGGATTGCGGTCAAATGAGCAGTTCTTC
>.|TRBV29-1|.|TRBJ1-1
CSVVGGNTEAFF
TGCAGCGTTGTAGGAGGTAACACTGAAGCTTTCTTT
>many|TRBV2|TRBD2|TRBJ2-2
CASSLGLAGVSGELFF
TGTGCCAGCAGTTTGGGACTAGCGGGAGTTAGCGGGGAGCTGTTTTTT
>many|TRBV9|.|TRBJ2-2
CASSPSSRTNTGELFF
TGTGCCAGCAGCCCTTCTAGCCGAACGAACACCGGGGAGCTGTTTTTT
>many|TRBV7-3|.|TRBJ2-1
CASSSRDTPYNEQFF
TGTGCCAGCAGCTCCCGGGACACCCCCTACAATGAGCAGTTCTTC
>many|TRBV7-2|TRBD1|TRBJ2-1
CASRGQDNEQFF
TGTGCCAGCAGGGGACAGGACAATGAGCAGTTCTTC
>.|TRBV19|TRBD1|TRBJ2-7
CASRDRGRHEQYF
TGTGCCAGTAGAGACAGGGGTCGCCACGAGCAGTACTTC
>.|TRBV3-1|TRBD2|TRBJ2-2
CASRQRLAANTGELFF
TGTGCCAGCAGGCAGCGACTAGCCGCGAACACCGGGGAGCTGTTTTTT
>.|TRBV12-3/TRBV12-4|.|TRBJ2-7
CASSSWGHYEQYF
TGTGCCAGCAGTTCATGGGGACACTACGAGCAGTACTTC
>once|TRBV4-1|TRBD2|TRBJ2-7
CASSRALAGRGEQYF
TGCGCCAGCAGCCGAGCACTAGCGGGACGGGGTGAGCAGTACTTC
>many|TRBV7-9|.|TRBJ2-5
CASSLNPGLGFGSETQYF
TGTGCCAGCAGCTTAAATCCAGGGCTGGGTTTCGGTTCGGAGACCCAGTACTTC
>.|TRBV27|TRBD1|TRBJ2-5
CASSRIPGTGVGETQYF
TGTGCCAGCAGCCGTATCCCCGGGACAGGGGTGGGAGAGACCCAGTACTTC
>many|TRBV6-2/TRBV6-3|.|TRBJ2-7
CASRDERTSYEQYF
TGTGCCAGCAGGGACGAACGGACCTCCTACGAGCAGTACTTC
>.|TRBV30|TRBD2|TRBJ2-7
CAWSDLAATSDYEQYF
TGTGCCTGGAGCGACCTAGCGGCAACCAGCGACTACGAGCAGTACTTC
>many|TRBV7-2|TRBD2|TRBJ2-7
CASTPGAGREGEQYF
TGTGCCAGCACCCCCGGGGCGGGACGGGAGGGGGAGCAGTACTTC
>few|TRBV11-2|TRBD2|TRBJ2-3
CASSLDLAAGVPDTQYF
TGTGCCAGCAGCTTAGATCTGGCAGCGGGAGTTCCAGATACGCAGTATTTT
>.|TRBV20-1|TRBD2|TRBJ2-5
CSAIPPKDAGARETQYF
TGCAGTGCTATCCCTCCAAAGGACGCGGGAGCACGAGAGACCCAGTACTTC
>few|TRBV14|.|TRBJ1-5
CASSQAPYQPQHF
TGTGCCAGCAGCCAAGCTCCGTATCAGCCCCAGCATTTT
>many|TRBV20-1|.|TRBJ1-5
CSARAGLQINQPQHF
TGCAGTGCCAGGGCGGGACTGCAGATCAATCAGCCCCAGCATTTT
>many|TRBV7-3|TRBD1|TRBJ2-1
CASSLGETGGRDEQFF
TGTGCCAGCAGCTTAGGCGAAACAGGGGGTAGGGATGAGCAGTTCTTC
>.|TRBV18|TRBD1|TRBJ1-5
CASSQGGGHNQPQHF
TGTGCCAGCTCACAGGGAGGGGGCCACAATCAGCCCCAGCATTTT
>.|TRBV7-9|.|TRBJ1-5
CASPGGGTRRYSNQPQHF
TGTGCCAGCCCGGGGGGGGGGACACGACGTTATAGCAATCAGCCCCAGCATTTT
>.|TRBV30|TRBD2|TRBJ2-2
CAWSGLRAAGVGTGELFF
TGTGCCTGGAGTGGCTTAAGAGCAGCGGGAGTCGGCACCGGGGAGCTGTTTTTT
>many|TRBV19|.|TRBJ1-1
CASSISTDRNTEAFF
TGTGCCAGTAGTATATCCACGGACAGGAACACTGAAGCTTTCTTT
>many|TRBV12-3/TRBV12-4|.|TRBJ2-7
CASSRSTGGEQYF
TGTGCCAGCAGTCGTTCGACCGGGGGCGAGCAGTACTTC
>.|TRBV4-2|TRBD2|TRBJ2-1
CASSQVAAAGGYNEQFF
TGTGCCAGCAGCCAAGTTGCCGCAGCGGGGGGTTACAATGAGCAGTTCTTC
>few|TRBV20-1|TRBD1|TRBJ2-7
CSAESGTGSFDSSYEQYF
TGCAGTGCTGAATCCGGGACAGGGTCTTTCGATAGCTCCTACGAGCAGTACTTC